Each of the 7 T cell receptor beta chains below was sequenced from the same sample in a study of Ad26.COV2.S vaccination and SARS-CoV-2 variants (dated by TCRdb to about 2021). This sample's treatment or condition label indicates: 15 to 20 received Ad26.COV2.S at low or high dose, single or two shots; several received placebo; per-sample allocation not given. Repertoires of vaccine and placebo recipients were sequenced from samples taken on day 63 after the first injection. The library was produced with the immunoSEQ multiplex PCR assay. TCRdb took this table from immuneACCESS and kept in-frame rearrangements with V and J called. Such tables lack part of the clones; where checked against another copy, unresolved V genes explain under half of the gap, and the rest is unexplained. This sample is represented by 400,000 to 500,000 clones; around 87% of them were singletons. The top ten clones comprise about 3.6% of the sample.

This specimen was peripheral blood, taken in a trial of Ad26.COV2.S vaccine versus placebo. All receptors derive from a person between 18 and 60 years old who received the Ad26.COV2.S COVID-19 vaccine or a placebo.

The chain has TRBV4-3 and TRBJ2-7; tentatively, D is TRBD2 (6 bases). The CDR3 length is 15 residues. The V gene's germline CDR1 is LGHNA and CDR2 YSLEER. Trimming cost V 4 bases and J 4 bases, with 17 bases left between them. The CDR3 loop reads CASSREVPGEYEQYF. The DNA of the CDR3 is TGCGCCAGCAGCCGAGAGGTACCGGGGGAATACGAGCAGTACTTC.

V usage is TRBV5-1 and J usage is TRBJ1-1; TRBD1 might be the D (5 bases). Germline V lookup: CDR1 SGHRS, CDR2 YFSETQ. There are 14 residues in the CDR3. Trimming removed 0 bases at V and 2 bases at J, with 8 bases between. CDR3 protein: CASSLDTGNTEAFF. The CDR3 nucleotides read TGCGCCAGCAGCTTGGATACAGGAAACACTGAAGCTTTCTTT.

The gene calls are TRBV11-3 and TRBJ2-3; 12 bases match TRBD2. This CDR3 is built from 17 residues. V shed 5 bases and J 0 bases; nucleotides not matched to a gene: 6. Germline V lookup: CDR1 SGHNT, CDR2 YENEEA. This CDR3 is CASSPGLAGPSTDTQYF. The CDR3 nucleotides are TGTGCCAGCAGCCCGGGACTAGCGGGCCCTAGCACAGATACGCAGTATTTT.

V and J are TRBV29-1 and TRBJ2-7, with TRBD1 matching 9 bases. This CDR3 spans 14 amino acids. Germline V gene sequence: CDR1 SQVTM, CDR2 ANQGSEA. Trimming removed 6 bases from V and 0 bases from J; junction bases left unmatched: 6. CDR3 DNA: TGCAGCGTAGCAGCGGGACAGGGCTCCTACGAGCAGTACTTC. Its translation is CSVAAGQGSYEQYF.

This chain joins TRBV7-2 and TRBJ2-7; D possibly corresponds to TRBD1 (5 bases). In germline, CDR1 is SGHTA, CDR2 FQGNSA. Trimming took 8 bases from V and 3 from J, leaving 14 bases between them. The CDR3 is made up of 13 amino acids. Written as DNA, the CDR3 is TGTGCCAGCGGCAGGGTGGGCATCTACGAGCAGTACTTC. It yields the protein CASGRVGIYEQYF.

The V gene is TRBV24-1, the J gene TRBJ1-2, with TRBD1 identical over 8 bases. The CDR3 is 13 amino acids. The germline gives CDR1 KGHDR, CDR2 SFDVKD. J gave up 8 bases and V 6 bases, and 7 bases lay outside the gene matches. In DNA, the CDR3 is TGTGCCACCAGTCCTGGGACAGGCGGCGGCTACACCTTC. Amino acid sequence: CATSPGTGGGYTF.

J is TRBJ2-7 and V is TRBV7-2, with 9 positions matching TRBD2. The ends lost 4 bases at V and 4 bases at J; junction bases unmatched: 11. The germline gives CDR1 SGHTA, CDR2 FQGNSA. This CDR3 is 16 amino acids long. Here the CDR3 reads CASSWASGDALYEQYF. The CDR3 DNA sequence: TGTGCCAGCAGCTGGGCTAGCGGGGACGCATTGTACGAGCAGTACTTC.